The rows below give T cell receptor beta chains drawn from one sample of a study of PD-L1 blockade in urothelial cancer. Measured with immunoSEQ multiplex PCR; TCRdb has only the in-frame clones, and not every one. Of 72,000 or so clones listed, about 86% were seen once; the top ten hold 15%. The sample here was PBMCs, taken around atezolizumab (anti-PD-L1) treatment. These receptors all come from a man aged 60 to 75 with urothelial cancer. CDR3s include the opening cysteine and the closing phenylalanine or tryptophan. Fields, in order: V gene, J gene, CDR3 length, D gene, clone size, CDR3 protein, CDR3 DNA. A D gene is named only where the DNA matches it firmly. Clone size, where shown, is once, few, many, or a class for clones that have expanded.

V: TRBV7-6
J: TRBJ1-4
length: 15
D: .
size: .
CDR3: CASSPTRLTQGKLFF
DNA: TGTGCCAGCAGCCCTACGCGTCTCACACAGGGAAAACTGTTTTTT

V: TRBV19
J: TRBJ1-5
length: 14
D: .
size: .
CDR3: CASRWATSNQPQHF
DNA: TGTGCCAGTAGATGGGCAACAAGCAATCAGCCCCAGCATTTT

V: TRBV4-1
J: TRBJ2-3
length: 17
D: TRBD2
size: .
CDR3: CASSQEGSSGGTDTQYF
DNA: TGCGCCAGCAGCCAAGAAGGGTCTAGCGGGGGCACAGATACGCAGTATTTT

V: TRBV6-6
J: TRBJ2-2
length: 12
D: .
size: few
CDR3: CASSLHTGELFF
DNA: TGTGCCAGCAGCCTTCACACCGGGGAGCTGTTTTTT

V: TRBV7-3
J: TRBJ2-5
length: 13
D: .
size: .
CDR3: CASSLSSGETQYF
DNA: TGTGCCAGCAGCTTAAGTTCAGGCGAGACCCAGTACTTC

V: TRBV27
J: TRBJ2-3
length: 18
D: .
size: .
CDR3: CASSPLDKGGEITDTQYF
DNA: TGTGCCAGCAGCCCCCTGGACAAAGGGGGGGAAATCACAGATACGCAGTATTTT

V: TRBV7-2
J: TRBJ2-1
length: 16
D: TRBD2
size: .
CDR3: CASSPTLAGASNEQFF
DNA: TGTGCCAGCAGCCCAACACTAGCGGGGGCCTCCAATGAGCAGTTCTTC

V: TRBV6-1
J: TRBJ2-3
length: 15
D: TRBD2
size: few
CDR3: CASSRGGAGSDTQYF
DNA: TGTGCCAGCAGCCGGGGGGGGGCTGGTTCGGATACGCAGTATTTT

V: TRBV7-8
J: TRBJ2-2
length: 15
D: .
size: .
CDR3: CASSFGGPNTGELFF
DNA: TGTGCCAGCAGCTTCGGGGGTCCGAACACCGGGGAGCTGTTTTTT

V: TRBV27
J: TRBJ2-5
length: 13
D: TRBD1
size: .
CDR3: CASTGQGGETQYF
DNA: TGTGCCAGCACCGGACAGGGTGGAGAGACCCAGTACTTC

V: TRBV27
J: TRBJ2-7
length: 13
D: .
size: .
CDR3: CASSFGNRDEQYF
DNA: TGTGCCAGCAGTTTCGGGAACAGGGACGAGCAGTACTTC

V: TRBV18
J: TRBJ2-5
length: 12
D: .
size: .
CDR3: CASSRGQETQYF
DNA: TGTGCCAGCTCTCGGGGACAAGAGACCCAGTACTTC

V: TRBV6-1
J: TRBJ2-7
length: 15
D: .
size: .
CDR3: CASSEWLRGSYEQYF
DNA: TGTGCCAGCAGTGAATGGTTGCGGGGTTCTTACGAGCAGTACTTC

V: TRBV29-1
J: TRBJ1-2
length: 11
D: .
size: .
CDR3: CSVLEQGGYTF
DNA: TGCAGCGTTCTCGAACAGGGCGGCTACACCTTC

V: TRBV9
J: TRBJ1-5
length: 21
D: TRBD1
size: .
CDR3: CASSVGTERRTFSYSNQPQHF
DNA: TGTGCCAGCAGCGTCGGGACAGAAAGGAGAACGTTTTCTTATAGCAATCAGCCCCAGCATTTT

V: TRBV11-1
J: TRBJ1-1
length: 14
D: TRBD1
size: .
CDR3: CASSPDRVGTEAFF
DNA: TGTGCCAGCAGCCCGGACAGGGTAGGCACTGAAGCTTTCTTT

V: TRBV7-9
J: TRBJ2-7
length: 17
D: TRBD2
size: .
CDR3: CASSLGGDPINSYEQYF
DNA: TGTGCCAGCAGCTTGGGGGGGGACCCAATCAACTCCTACGAGCAGTACTTC

V: TRBV30
J: TRBJ1-2
length: 13
D: TRBD1
size: .
CDR3: CAWWRGTGDGYTF
DNA: TGTGCCTGGTGGCGCGGGACAGGGGATGGCTACACCTTC

V: TRBV19
J: TRBJ1-5
length: 15
D: .
size: .
CDR3: CASDVRGLSNQPQHF
DNA: TGTGCCAGTGACGTGCGGGGGCTCAGCAATCAGCCCCAGCATTTT

V: TRBV11-3
J: TRBJ2-6
length: 14
D: .
size: .
CDR3: CASKGFSGANVLTF
DNA: TGTGCCAGCAAGGGGTTCTCTGGGGCCAACGTCCTGACTTTC

V: TRBV19
J: TRBJ2-5
length: 14
D: TRBD1
size: .
CDR3: CASSATGARGTQYF
DNA: TGTGCCAGTAGTGCTACAGGGGCCCGGGGGACCCAGTACTTC

V: TRBV25-1
J: TRBJ1-1
length: 15
D: .
size: .
CDR3: CASSADRSWDTEAFF
DNA: TGTGCCAGCAGTGCCGACAGGTCCTGGGACACTGAAGCTTTCTTT

V: TRBV7-2
J: TRBJ2-1
length: 15
D: .
size: .
CDR3: CASSSSGGERNEQFF
DNA: TGTGCCAGCAGCTCCTCAGGTGGTGAAAGGAATGAGCAGTTCTTC

V: TRBV2
J: TRBJ1-3
length: 15
D: .
size: .
CDR3: CASSGDGSSGNTIYF
DNA: TGTGCCAGCAGTGGGGACGGGAGCTCTGGAAACACCATATATTTT

V: TRBV2
J: TRBJ2-7
length: 15
D: .
size: .
CDR3: CASTSVWRAAYEQYF
DNA: TGTGCCAGCACCTCCGTATGGCGGGCGGCCTACGAGCAGTACTTC

V: TRBV6-4
J: TRBJ2-7
length: 19
D: .
size: .
CDR3: CASSDSSGSWRIREREQYF
DNA: TGTGCCAGCAGTGACTCGAGTGGGTCTTGGCGGATCCGGGAGCGAGAGCAGTACTTC

V: TRBV6-4
J: TRBJ1-2
length: 14
D: TRBD1
size: .
CDR3: CASRYPGQGSGYTF
DNA: TGTGCCAGCAGATACCCGGGACAGGGGAGCGGCTACACCTTC

V: TRBV19
J: TRBJ2-2
length: 14
D: .
size: .
CDR3: CASSPQGGAGELFF
DNA: TGTGCCAGTAGCCCCCAGGGAGGTGCCGGGGAGCTGTTTTTT

V: TRBV30
J: TRBJ2-2
length: 13
D: TRBD2
size: .
CDR3: CAWRPRGGGELFF
DNA: TGTGCCTGGAGACCCCGGGGGGGCGGGGAGCTGTTTTTT

V: TRBV30
J: TRBJ2-2
length: 17
D: TRBD1
size: .
CDR3: CAWSTRPGQGNTGELFF
DNA: TGTGCCTGGAGTACCAGACCGGGACAGGGGAACACCGGGGAGCTGTTTTTT

V: TRBV7-9
J: TRBJ2-3
length: 13
D: TRBD1
size: .
CDR3: CASSSTGLDTQYF
DNA: TGTGCCAGCAGCTCGACAGGGTTAGATACGCAGTATTTT

V: TRBV4-1
J: TRBJ2-1
length: 15
D: TRBD2
size: .
CDR3: CASSQNLAGDNEQFF
DNA: TGCGCCAGCAGCCAAAACCTAGCGGGGGACAATGAGCAGTTCTTC

V: TRBV7-2
J: TRBJ2-5
length: 14
D: .
size: .
CDR3: CASSLRRRGETQYF
DNA: TGTGCCAGCAGCTTACGAAGAAGGGGAGAGACCCAGTACTTC

V: TRBV9
J: TRBJ2-3
length: 16
D: .
size: .
CDR3: CASSVVTGSSTDTQYF
DNA: TGTGCCAGCAGCGTAGTTACGGGGTCTAGCACAGATACGCAGTATTTT

V: TRBV11-3
J: TRBJ2-2
length: 16
D: .
size: .
CDR3: CASSPSVRVNTGELFF
DNA: TGTGCCAGCAGCCCCTCAGTCAGGGTAAACACCGGGGAGCTGTTTTTT

V: TRBV5-4
J: TRBJ1-1
length: 15
D: .
size: .
CDR3: CASSLGGGGGTEAFF
DNA: TGTGCCAGCAGCTTGGGGGGGGGAGGTGGCACTGAAGCTTTCTTT

V: TRBV30
J: TRBJ2-1
length: 15
D: TRBD1
size: .
CDR3: CAWTKDRAASNEQFF
DNA: TGTGCCTGGACTAAGGACAGGGCTGCCTCCAATGAGCAGTTCTTC

V: TRBV30
J: TRBJ2-3
length: 15
D: TRBD2
size: few
CDR3: CAWSPLAGGTDTQYF
DNA: TGTGCCTGGAGTCCACTAGCGGGGGGCACAGATACGCAGTATTTT

V: TRBV14
J: TRBJ1-1
length: 18
D: TRBD1
size: .
CDR3: CASSQWRTGGMRNTEAFF
DNA: TGTGCCAGCAGCCAATGGAGGACAGGGGGTATGAGGAACACTGAAGCTTTCTTT

V: TRBV7-9
J: TRBJ2-2
length: 19
D: TRBD2
size: .
CDR3: CASTTAAGGSLSNTGELFF
DNA: TGTGCCAGCACCACAGCGGCGGGGGGCTCCCTTTCGAACACCGGGGAGCTGTTTTTT

V: TRBV30
J: TRBJ2-2
length: 17
D: .
size: .
CDR3: CAWSSWTRDMRTGELFF
DNA: TGTGCCTGGAGTTCATGGACCCGGGACATGAGGACCGGGGAGCTGTTTTTT

V: TRBV28
J: TRBJ2-3
length: 14
D: TRBD1
size: .
CDR3: CASRRQGHTDTQYF
DNA: TGTGCCAGCAGGCGACAGGGACACACAGATACGCAGTATTTT

V: TRBV19
J: TRBJ1-5
length: 13
D: .
size: .
CDR3: CASSIVREQPQHF
DNA: TGTGCCAGTAGTATAGTGAGGGAGCAGCCCCAGCATTTT

V: TRBV11-2
J: TRBJ2-5
length: 15
D: TRBD2
size: .
CDR3: CASSSRVRGGETQYF
DNA: TGTGCCAGCAGCTCTAGGGTACGGGGGGGAGAGACCCAGTACTTC

V: TRBV4-1
J: TRBJ1-4
length: 14
D: .
size: .
CDR3: CASSQQGSNEKLFF
DNA: TGCGCCAGCAGCCAACAGGGGAGTAATGAAAAACTGTTTTTT

V: TRBV5-4
J: TRBJ2-7
length: 16
D: TRBD1
size: few
CDR3: CASSSPPGQGAHEQYF
DNA: TGTGCCAGCAGCAGCCCCCCGGGACAGGGGGCCCACGAGCAGTACTTC

V: TRBV5-1
J: TRBJ1-4
length: 14
D: TRBD1
size: .
CDR3: CASSLPGTGEKLFF
DNA: TGCGCCAGCAGCTTGCCCGGGACAGGCGAAAAACTGTTTTTT

V: TRBV5-1
J: TRBJ1-6
length: 19
D: TRBD1
size: .
CDR3: CASSLAYRQGRIYNSPLHF
DNA: TGCGCCAGCAGCTTGGCCTATAGACAGGGGAGAATATATAATTCACCCCTCCACTTT

V: TRBV5-4
J: TRBJ1-1
length: 17
D: .
size: few
CDR3: CASSLRLQGIMNTEAFF
DNA: TGTGCCAGCAGCTTAAGACTGCAGGGGATCATGAACACTGAAGCTTTCTTT

V: TRBV2
J: TRBJ1-6
length: 16
D: .
size: .
CDR3: CASSERGSGANSPLHF
DNA: TGTGCCAGCAGTGAACGAGGGAGTGGAGCTAATTCACCCCTCCACTTT

V: TRBV30
J: TRBJ2-6
length: 15
D: .
size: .
CDR3: CAWSVGVRRANVLTF
DNA: TGTGCCTGGAGTGTAGGGGTCAGGCGGGCCAACGTCCTGACTTTC

V: TRBV10-3
J: TRBJ2-1
length: 14
D: TRBD1
size: .
CDR3: CAIKPGGSYNEQFF
DNA: TGTGCCATCAAACCAGGGGGCTCCTACAATGAGCAGTTCTTC

V: TRBV20-1
J: TRBJ2-5
length: 10
D: .
size: .
CDR3: CSAVQETQYF
DNA: TGCAGTGCTGTACAAGAGACCCAGTACTTC

V: TRBV4-2
J: TRBJ2-5
length: 15
D: TRBD2
size: .
CDR3: CASSSSTSGQETQYF
DNA: TGTGCCAGCAGCTCTTCGACTAGCGGCCAAGAGACCCAGTACTTC